The 25 T cell receptor beta chains below come from one sample, sequenced in a study of blood T cell repertoires in COVID-19. Libraries were prepared by immunoSEQ multiplex PCR; TCRdb keeps only in-frame clonotypes and omits some of them. The table has just over 250,000 clones, about 87% seen once; the top ten hold roughly a tenth. The sample consisted of peripheral blood. Every receptor here comes from a woman in her seventies with COVID-19, enrolled during active disease.

This clone was detected only a few times. This same CDR3 is encoded by further DNA sequences in the sample. The chain is built from TRBV7-3 and TRBJ2-6; 8 nucleotides align to TRBD2. V shed 6 bases, J shed 0 bases, and the junction held 10 bases outside the gene matches. The CDR3 covers 18 residues. From germline, CDR1 is SGHTA and CDR2 FQGTGA. CDR3 in amino acids: CASSPSGTSFSGANVLTF. CDR3 nucleotides: TGTGCCAGCAGTCCCTCGGGGACTAGTTTCTCTGGGGCCAACGTCCTGACTTTC.

The CDR3 DNA sequence: TGTGCCAGCAGTTTACCCGCCCCAGGTATCTATGGCTACACCTTC. The encoded protein is CASSLPAPGIYGYTF. The chain uses TRBV28 and TRBJ1-2, with D unclear. V was pared by 2 bases and J by 4 bases, with 14 bases between. The CDR3 is 15 amino acids. Germline CDR1 MDHEN, CDR2 SYDVKM.

J is TRBJ1-1 and V is TRBV14, with 8 nucleotides matching TRBD1. With 3 bases clipped from V and 2 bases from J, the junction kept 8 bases outside the gene matches. Germline assignment: CDR1 SGHDN and CDR2 FVKESK. The CDR3 extends over 16 amino acids. The CDR3 DNA follows: TGTGCCAGCAGCCAGGTGGGGTCAGGGGGCAACACTGAAGCTTTCTTT. Amino acids: CASSQVGSGGNTEAFF.

The CDR3 protein is CASSPGQGFNEQFF. In nucleotides, the CDR3 is TGCGCCAGCAGCCCGGGACAGGGGTTCAATGAGCAGTTCTTC. The rearrangement joins TRBV5-1 to TRBJ2-1; 10 bases are a match to TRBD1. V was pared by 4 bases and J by 6 bases, with 4 bases of the junction left unmatched. Per the germline V gene, CDR1 is SGHRS and CDR2 is YFSETQ. There are 14 residues in the CDR3. The whole variable domain, remainder taken from reference TRBV5-1 and TRBJ2-1, is KAGVTQTPRYLIKTRGQQVTLSCSPISGHRSVSWYQQTPGQGLQFLFEYFSETQRNKGNFPGRFSGRQFSNSRSEMNVSTLELGDSALYLCASSPGQGFNEQFFGPGTRLTVL.

The chain recombines TRBV10-3 with TRBJ2-1, with a possible D match to TRBD1 (6 bases). V was shortened by 4 bases and J by 5 bases, with 9 bases between the two germline ends. The germline gives CDR1 ENHRY, CDR2 SYGVKD. The length of the CDR3 is 13 residues. The CDR3 protein is CAISGDTNNEQFF. The CDR3 nucleotides read TGTGCCATCAGTGGGGACACCAACAATGAGCAGTTCTTC.

The chain links TRBV6-5 to TRBJ1-1; D perhaps matches TRBD1 (5 bases). Trimming stripped 6 bases from V and 10 bases from J, with 12 bases between. Germline CDR1 and CDR2: MNHEY and SVGAGI. The CDR3 consists of 11 residues. The CDR3 loop is CASSLSGRAFF. The CDR3 nucleotides are TGTGCCAGCAGCTTATCAGGGCGAGCTTTCTTT.

V is TRBV27 and J is TRBJ1-1, with D hard to call. V was pared by 5 bases and J by 4 bases, with 14 bases between. Germline V gene lookup returns CDR1 MNHEY and CDR2 SMNVEV (reference sequence). This CDR3 contains 14 residues. CDR3 residues: CASSPLRDVTEAFF. The CDR3 nucleotides read TGTGCCAGCAGTCCCCTTCGGGATGTCACTGAAGCTTTCTTT.

Here the CDR3 reads CASSEWASGWFF. CDR3 nucleotide sequence: TGTGCCAGCAGTGAATGGGCCAGCGGATGGTTCTTC. The chain links TRBV2 to TRBJ2-1; D is possibly TRBD2 (5 bases). This CDR3 contains 12 residues. V was clipped by 2 bases and J by 15 bases, with 14 bases between them. Germline V gives CDR1 SNHLY, CDR2 FYNNEI.

This clone was detected a few times. CDR3 in DNA: TGTGCCAGCAGCCCCGGTGTTGCCCCTTCCAATTCACCCCTCCACTTT. It translates to CASSPGVAPSNSPLHF. The chain combines TRBV5-4 with TRBJ1-6, with D uncertain. Germline CDR1 SGHNT, CDR2 YYREEE (reference sequence). CDR3 size: 16 residues. V lost 4 bases and J lost 7, with 18 bases in between.

V usage is TRBV19 and J usage is TRBJ2-2; 12 bases match TRBD2. Germline-derived CDR1 and CDR2 are LNHDA and SQIVND (reference sequence). This CDR3 contains 17 residues. Trimming took 4 bases from V and 3 from J; bases not matched to a gene: 6. CDR3 nucleotide sequence: TGTGCCAGTAGTAAAACGCTAGCGGGAGGGGACACCGGGGAGCTGTTTTTT. Amino acids: CASSKTLAGGDTGELFF.

The genes are TRBV5-5 and TRBJ2-7, with a weak D call TRBD1 (5 bases). The CDR3 runs to 15 residues. The V gene's germline CDR1 is SGHKS and CDR2 YYEKEE (reference sequence). Trimming took off 3 bases at V and 0 bases at J, with 13 bases between the two ends. CDR3 nucleotide sequence: TGTGCCAGCAGCTCACAGGTTTCTCACTCCTACGAGCAGTACTTC. It codes for CASSSQVSHSYEQYF.

The chain recombines TRBV9 with TRBJ2-7; TRBD2 aligns across 10 bases. CDR3 size: 14 residues. V was pared by 2 bases and J by 4 bases, with 3 bases of the junction left unmatched. The germline V gene encodes CDR1 SGDLS and CDR2 YYNGEE. CDR3 sequence reads: CASSVGLALYEQYF. The CDR3 nucleotides are TGTGCCAGCAGCGTGGGACTAGCGTTATACGAGCAGTACTTC.

This chain links TRBV11-2 with TRBJ2-7; 15 bases align to TRBD2. Germline V gene sequence: CDR1 SGHAT, CDR2 FQNNGV. The V gene end was trimmed by 4 bases and the J gene end by 10 bases; junction bases not matched to a gene: 11. This CDR3 has 16 residues. As DNA, the CDR3 is TGTGCCAGCAGCTACGACCCGGGACTAGCGGGAGGAGAACAGTACTTC. It yields the protein CASSYDPGLAGGEQYF.

The genes are TRBV5-1 and TRBJ1-3; D is undetermined. V shed 2 bases and J shed 4 bases, with 16 bases lying between them. This CDR3 spans 16 amino acids. CDR1 SGHRS and CDR2 YFSETQ come from the germline V gene. The DNA of the CDR3 is TGCGCCAGCAGCTTTGCTTTAGGAGCCGTCGGAAACACCATATATTTT. It yields the protein CASSFALGAVGNTIYF.

The genes are TRBV2 and TRBJ1-2; TRBD1 aligns across 9 bases. Germline loops: CDR1 SNHLY, CDR2 FYNNEI. The CDR3 covers 13 residues. Trimming took 6 bases from V and 8 from J; bases not matched to a gene: 7. In DNA form, the CDR3 reads TGTGCCAGCAGGGAGGGACAGGGTTACGGCTACACCTTC. As protein: CASREGQGYGYTF.

This clone appeared a few times. The CDR3 nucleotides are TGTGCCAGCGGCGCCGGGACAGATAATGAAAAACTGTTTTTT. Protein: CASGAGTDNEKLFF. V gene TRBV3-1 (or the pseudogene TRBV3-2) combines with J gene TRBJ1-4; 7 bases fit TRBD1. The V gene's germline CDR1 is LGHDT and CDR2 YNNKEL (reference sequence). J was trimmed by 4 bases and V by 8 bases; bases with no gene match: 7. The CDR3 has 14 residues.

V gene TRBV19 combines with J gene TRBJ1-4; 7 bases map to TRBD1. The germline V gene encodes CDR1 LNHDA and CDR2 SQIVND (reference sequence). The junction had 7 bases not matched to a gene; V was cut back by 5 bases and J by 4 bases. This CDR3 is built from 15 residues. The CDR3 sequence is CASSAGDSDNEKLFF. The CDR3 DNA reads as TGTGCCAGTAGTGCCGGGGACAGCGATAATGAAAAACTGTTTTTT. The variable domain in full, with the rest retrieved from reference TRBV19 and TRBJ1-4, is DGGITQSPKYLFRKEGQNVTLSCEQNLNHDAMYWYRQDPGQGLRLIYYSQIVNDFQKGDIAEGYSVSREKKESFPLTVTSAQKNPTAFYLCASSAGDSDNEKLFFGSGTQLSVL.

The CDR3 coding sequence is TGTGCCAGCAGCAGGGTAACCGGGGGAAGGCAGTACTTC. It codes for CASSRVTGGRQYF. The J gene is TRBJ2-7, the V gene TRBV7-8; perhaps TRBD2 as D (6 bases). CDR1 is SGHVS and CDR2 is FQNEAQ in the germline V gene. The CDR3 is made up of 13 amino acids. Trimming took off 5 bases at V and 9 bases at J, with 17 bases between the two ends.

The chain is built from TRBV5-1 and TRBJ2-5; 15 bases fit TRBD2. Germline trimming cut 0 bases from V and 4 bases from J; bases unmatched to any gene: 13. This CDR3 comprises 20 residues. Germline-derived CDR1 and CDR2 are SGHRS and YFSETQ. DNA of the CDR3: TGCGCCAGCAGCTTGGAGAGGCCGGGACTAGCGGGAGGAGGAGGAGAGACCCAGTACTTC. Amino acids: CASSLERPGLAGGGGETQYF.

The chain employs TRBV19 and TRBJ1-5; no clear D gene. Germline V gene data show CDR1 as LNHDA and CDR2 as SQIVND (reference sequence). The CDR3 sequence is 17 residues long. V was pared by 7 bases and J by 3 bases, with 22 bases between. The CDR3 protein is CASIGGWGMGYNQPQHF. The CDR3 DNA reads TGTGCCAGTATTGGAGGGTGGGGAATGGGATACAATCAGCCCCAGCATTTT. The full variable domain, its missing parts supplied by reference TRBV19 and TRBJ1-5, is DGGITQSPKYLFRKEGQNVTLSCEQNLNHDAMYWYRQDPGQGLRLIYYSQIVNDFQKGDIAEGYSVSREKKESFPLTVTSAQKNPTAFYLCASIGGWGMGYNQPQHFGDGTRLSIL.

This chain joins TRBV13 and TRBJ1-1, with a tentative D call TRBD1 (6 bases). Germline V CDR1 and CDR2: PRHDT, FYEKMQ (reference sequence). CDR3 length: 16 residues. V was shortened by 0 bases and J by 1 base, with 12 bases between the two germline ends. In DNA form, the CDR3 reads TGTGCCAGCAGCTTAGGGGACAGCAATCCGAACACTGAAGCTTTCTTT. Translating gives CASSLGDSNPNTEAFF.

In DNA, the CDR3 is TGTGCCAGCTCACCACCGAGAAGTACAGGGGGCTCCTACGAGCAGTACTTC. It specifies CASSPPRSTGGSYEQYF. The V call is TRBV18, the J call TRBJ2-7; TRBD1 aligns across 8 bases. The J segment lost 0 bases and the V segment lost 0 bases, leaving 7 bases of the junction unmatched. CDR3 length: 17 amino acids. Germline V gene lookup returns CDR1 KGHSH and CDR2 LQKENI.

This rearrangement joins TRBV6-6 to TRBJ1-2; 11 bases are a match to TRBD1. CDR3 length: 15 residues. The germline V gene has CDR1 MNHNY and CDR2 SVGAGI (reference sequence). V shed 0 bases, J shed 4 bases, and the junction held 1 base outside the gene matches. Written as DNA, the CDR3 is TGTGCCAGCAGTTACTCGGGACAGGGGGTCTATGGCTACACCTTC. Its translation: CASSYSGQGVYGYTF.

The J gene is TRBJ2-5, the V gene TRBV28; 9 bases are a match to TRBD1. The germline CDR1 and CDR2 sequences are MDHEN and SYDVKM. V gave up 4 bases and J gave up 2 bases; unmatched junction bases: 5. This CDR3 region has 15 residues. In DNA, the CDR3 is TGTGCCAGCAGTTCACCGGGACAGGGACAAGAGACCCAGTACTTC. Translated, it gives CASSSPGQGQETQYF.

This chain links TRBV2 with TRBJ1-1; D possibly corresponds to TRBD1 (6 bases). CDR1 and CDR2 (germline): SNHLY, FYNNEI. The CDR3 totals 13 residues. Trimming removed 7 bases at V and 3 bases at J, with 12 bases between. CDR3 residues: CASTSTGYTEAFF. CDR3 nucleotides: TGTGCCAGCACCAGTACAGGGTACACTGAAGCTTTCTTT.